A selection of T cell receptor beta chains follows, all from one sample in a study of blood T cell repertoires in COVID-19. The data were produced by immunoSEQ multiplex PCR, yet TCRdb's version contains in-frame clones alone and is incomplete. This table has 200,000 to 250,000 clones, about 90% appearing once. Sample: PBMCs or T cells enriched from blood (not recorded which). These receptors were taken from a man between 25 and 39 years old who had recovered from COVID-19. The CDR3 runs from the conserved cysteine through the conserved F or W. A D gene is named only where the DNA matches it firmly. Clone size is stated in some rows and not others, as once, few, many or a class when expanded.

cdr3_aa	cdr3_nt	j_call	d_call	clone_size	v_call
CASSYPGGPSNQPQHF	TGTGCCAGCAGTTACCCGGGGGGACCGAGCAATCAGCCCCAGCATTTT	TRBJ1-5	-	-	TRBV6-2/TRBV6-3
CAWRKSGGGYEQFF	TGTGCCTGGAGAAAGTCAGGGGGCGGTTATGAGCAGTTCTTC	TRBJ2-1	TRBD1	once	TRBV30
CASSLGGVGQPQHF	TGCGCCAGCAGCTTAGGAGGGGTAGGTCAGCCCCAGCATTTT	TRBJ1-5	-	-	TRBV5-1
CASRKAEAQYF	TGTGCCAGCCGAAAAGCAGAGGCCCAGTACTTC	TRBJ2-5	-	-	TRBV18
CASSPLQTTYNEQFF	TGTGCCAGCAGTCCCCTTCAAACAACCTACAATGAGCAGTTCTTC	TRBJ2-1	-	-	TRBV28
CASSPRDRRLGLFF	TGTGCCAGCAGCCCCCGGGACAGGCGGTTGGGACTGTTTTTT	TRBJ1-4	TRBD1	-	TRBV7-8
CAWSGGAYGYTF	TGTGCCTGGAGTGGAGGAGCCTATGGCTACACCTTC	TRBJ1-2	-	-	TRBV30
CASSLGTLTDTQYF	TGCGCCAGCAGCTTGGGCACTCTCACAGATACGCAGTATTTT	TRBJ2-3	-	-	TRBV5-1
CASSFSGRFTEAFF	TGTGCCAGCAGTTTCTCTGGTCGGTTCACTGAAGCTTTCTTT	TRBJ1-1	-	-	TRBV28
CACDQGGDTQYF	TGTGCCTGTGACCAAGGGGGAGATACGCAGTATTTT	TRBJ2-3	-	-	TRBV30
CASSSGSGGGTDTQYF	TGCGCCAGCAGCTCGGGGTCGGGCGGAGGCACAGATACGCAGTATTTT	TRBJ2-3	-	-	TRBV5-1